This T cell receptor beta chain was profiled in a study of regulatory T cells in long-lasting Graves disease. Study context: It was over 5 years of antithyroid drugs, with positive TSH receptor antibodies, that meant persistent Graves' disease. Study-wide results and limits: Study was limited to peripheral blood, excluding thyroid tissue. Lower TCR diversity was seen in persistent Graves' patients than in newly diagnosed ones.

The ends were cut back, 0 bases at V and 3 bases at J, with 15 bases in the middle. Germline values: CDR1 MNHNY, CDR2 SVGAGI (reference sequence). The CDR3 loop spans 16 amino acids. For TCR beta, libraries came from iRepertoire HTBI primers and Arm-PCR of CDR3 regions. TCRdb fed the multiplex PCR reads into MiXCR, producing one record per CDR3 protein. The sample includes a few hundred thousand distinct CDR3 sequences, about 20% of them seen just once. This clonotype occurred many times. As yet, its antigen is unknown. Time point reported: persistent/refractory GD, antithyroid drugs over 5 years with positive TRAb. PBMCs were the source of the RNA used for TCR sequencing.

The rearrangement uses TRBV6-6 and TRBJ2-7; D possibly matches TRBD1 or TRBD2 (6 bases each). Sequencing was performed on peripheral blood mononuclear cells (PBMCs), taken when the disease was refractory, from a patient treated with antithyroid drugs. This sequence was found in a female donor with Graves disease. The CDR3 sequence is CASSYSILEGVYEQYF. Here the CDR3 DNA reads TGTGCCAGCAGTTACTCGATACTGGAGGGGGTCTACGAGCAGTACTTC.